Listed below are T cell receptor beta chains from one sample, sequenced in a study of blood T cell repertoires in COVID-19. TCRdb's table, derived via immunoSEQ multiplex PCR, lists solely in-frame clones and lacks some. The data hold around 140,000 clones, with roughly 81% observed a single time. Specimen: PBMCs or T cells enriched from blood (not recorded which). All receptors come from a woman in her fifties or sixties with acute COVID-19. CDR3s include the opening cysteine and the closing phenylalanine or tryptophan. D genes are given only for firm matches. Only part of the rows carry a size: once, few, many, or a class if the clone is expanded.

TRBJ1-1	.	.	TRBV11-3	CATRQNLNTEAFF	TGTGCCACCAGACAGAATCTGAACACTGAAGCTTTCTTT
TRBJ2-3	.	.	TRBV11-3	CASSLGALGTDTQYF	TGTGCCAGCAGCTTAGGGGCCCTGGGCACAGATACGCAGTATTTT
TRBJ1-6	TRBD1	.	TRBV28	CASSFTGQGNSPLHF	TGTGCCAGCAGTTTTACGGGACAGGGTAATTCACCCCTCCACTTT
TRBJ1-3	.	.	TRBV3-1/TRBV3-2	CASSPQAGPSGNTIYF	TGTGCCAGCAGCCCGCAAGCAGGCCCCTCTGGAAACACCATATATTTT
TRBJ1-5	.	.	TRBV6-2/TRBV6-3	CASSYLGQGGNQPQHF	TGTGCCAGCAGTTATCTCGGGCAGGGCGGCAATCAGCCCCAGCATTTT
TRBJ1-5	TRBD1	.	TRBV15	CATSRVLQGSNQPQHF	TGTGCCACCAGCAGAGTACTACAGGGGAGCAATCAGCCCCAGCATTTT
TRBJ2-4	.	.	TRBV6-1	CASSEVAVAKNIQYF	TGTGCCAGCAGTGAAGTAGCGGTAGCCAAAAACATTCAGTACTTC
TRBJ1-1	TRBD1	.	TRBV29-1	CSVVPRQGVANTEAFF	TGCAGCGTTGTCCCTAGACAGGGGGTCGCGAACACTGAAGCTTTCTTT
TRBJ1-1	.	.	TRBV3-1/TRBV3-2	CASSPLIGEAFF	TGTGCCAGCAGCCCTTTAATCGGGGAAGCTTTCTTT
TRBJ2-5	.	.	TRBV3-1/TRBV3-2	CASSQDTGVGPQYF	TGTGCCAGCAGCCAAGACACGGGGGTCGGGCCCCAGTACTTC
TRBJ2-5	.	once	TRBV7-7	CASSHSGGRETQYF	TGTGCCAGCAGCCATTCCGGGGGGCGGGAGACCCAGTACTTC
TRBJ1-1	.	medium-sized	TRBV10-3	CAISEGRGTEAFF	TGTGCCATCAGTGAGGGTAGGGGGACTGAAGCTTTCTTT
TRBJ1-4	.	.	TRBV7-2	CASSLAGLNEKLFF	TGTGCCAGCAGCTTAGCCGGACTTAATGAAAAACTGTTTTTT
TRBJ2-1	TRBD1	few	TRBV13	CASSRTGGNEQFF	TGTGCCAGCAGTCGAACAGGGGGCAATGAGCAGTTCTTC
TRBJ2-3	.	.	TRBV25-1	CASSESPADTQYF	TGTGCCAGCAGTGAATCCCCAGCAGATACGCAGTATTTT
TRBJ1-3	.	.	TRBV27	CASTTARENTIYF	TGTGCCAGCACTACCGCGCGAGAAAACACCATATATTTT
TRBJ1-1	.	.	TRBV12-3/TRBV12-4	CASSFGSGTEAFF	.
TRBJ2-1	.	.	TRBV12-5	CASGLATFNEQFF	TGTGCTAGTGGTTTGGCCACTTTCAATGAGCAGTTCTTC
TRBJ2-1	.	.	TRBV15	CATSRDLSGEQFF	TGTGCCACCAGCAGAGATCTGAGTGGTGAGCAGTTCTTC
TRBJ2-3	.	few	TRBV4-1	CASSQEDFGRADTQYF	TGCGCCAGCAGCCAAGAGGATTTCGGGAGAGCGGATACGCAGTATTTT
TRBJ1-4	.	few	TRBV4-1	CASSARGGTNEKLFF	TGCGCCAGCTCAGCCCGCGGGGGAACTAATGAAAAACTGTTTTTT
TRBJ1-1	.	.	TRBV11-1	CASSFWSGGANTEAFF	TGTGCCAGCAGCTTTTGGTCGGGGGGGGCGAACACTGAAGCTTTCTTT
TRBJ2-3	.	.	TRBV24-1	CATSEPDGTDTQYF	TGTGCCACCAGTGAACCCGACGGGACAGATACGCAGTATTTT
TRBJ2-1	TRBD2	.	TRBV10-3	CAISIAGEIRPEQFF	TGTGCCATCAGCATAGCGGGAGAAATCAGACCAGAGCAGTTCTTC
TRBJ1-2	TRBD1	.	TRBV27	CASSFTGQGYYGYTF	TGTGCCAGCAGTTTTACGGGACAGGGGTACTATGGCTACACCTTC
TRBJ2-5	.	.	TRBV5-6	CASSSRGRGFEETQYF	TGTGCCAGCAGCTCCCGGGGTAGGGGGTTTGAGGAGACCCAGTACTTC
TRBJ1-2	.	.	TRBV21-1	CASSSPGTTAEGYTF	TGTGCCAGCAGCTCCCCCGGGACAACCGCGGAAGGCTACACCTTC
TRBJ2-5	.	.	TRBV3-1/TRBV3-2	CASSLRGQETQYF	TGTGCCAGCAGCCTTAGGGGGCAAGAGACCCAGTACTTC
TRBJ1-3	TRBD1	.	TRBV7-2	CASSSYRGQGNTIYF	TGTGCCAGCAGCTCTTACAGGGGACAGGGAAACACCATATATTTT
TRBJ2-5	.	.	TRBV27	CASSLSGDPETQYF	TGTGCCAGCAGTTTATCGGGCGACCCGGAGACCCAGTACTTC
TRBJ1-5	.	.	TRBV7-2	CASSLWGTDSNQPQHF	TGTGCCAGCAGCTTATGGGGCACAGATAGCAATCAGCCCCAGCATTTT
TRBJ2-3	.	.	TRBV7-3	CASSLTYLGQGPTDTQYF	TGTGCCAGCAGCTTAACTTATCTGGGGCAGGGGCCCACAGATACGCAGTATTTT
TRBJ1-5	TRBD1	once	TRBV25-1	CASPLRGRSNQPQHF	TGTGCCAGCCCTCTCAGGGGGCGAAGCAATCAGCCCCAGCATTTT
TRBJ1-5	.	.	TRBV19	CASRVMAVSNQPQHF	TGTGCCAGTAGGGTCATGGCAGTTAGCAATCAGCCCCAGCATTTT
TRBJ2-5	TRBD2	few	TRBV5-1	CASSLVSSGSGETQYF	TGCGCCAGCAGCTTGGTTTCTAGCGGGAGTGGAGAGACCCAGTACTTC
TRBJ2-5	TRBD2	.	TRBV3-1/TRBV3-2	CASSPGLAGAQETQYF	TGTGCCAGCAGCCCCGGACTAGCGGGGGCGCAAGAGACCCAGTACTTC
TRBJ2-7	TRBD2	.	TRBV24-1	CATSATSGRAYEQYF	TGTGCCACCAGTGCAACTAGCGGGAGGGCCTACGAGCAGTACTTC
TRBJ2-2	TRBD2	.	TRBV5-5	CASSSPATSGNTGELFF	TGTGCCAGCAGCTCACCGGCGACTAGCGGGAACACCGGGGAGCTGTTTTTT
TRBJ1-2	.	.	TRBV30	CAYDSLPNYGYTF	TGTGCCTACGACAGTCTCCCCAACTATGGCTACACCTTC
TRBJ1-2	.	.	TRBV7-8	CASSSQGLTHYGYTF	TGTGCCAGCAGCTCCCAGGGTTTAACCCACTATGGCTACACCTTC
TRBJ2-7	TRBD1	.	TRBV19	CASSAGQGREQYF	TGTGCCAGTAGTGCGGGACAGGGACGAGAGCAGTACTTC
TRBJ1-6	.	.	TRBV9	CASSPEILNSPLHF	TGTGCCAGCAGCCCCGAGATTCTCAATTCACCCCTCCACTTT
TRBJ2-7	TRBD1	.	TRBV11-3	CASSPMTGGGPQYF	TGTGCCAGCAGTCCTATGACAGGGGGCGGGCCGCAGTACTTC
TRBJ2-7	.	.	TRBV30	CACSPGQGIYEQYF	TGTGCCTGCTCGCCTGGGCAGGGGATTTACGAGCAGTACTTC
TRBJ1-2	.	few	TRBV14	CASSRIGTAIAF	TGTGCCAGCAGCCGGATCGGGACTGCTATCGCCTTC
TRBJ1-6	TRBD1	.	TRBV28	CASSLSQGAFFNF	TGTGCCAGCAGTTTAAGTCAGGGGGCCTTCTTTAACTTT
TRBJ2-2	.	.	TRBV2	CASSELGGRVGGELFF	TGTGCCAGCAGTGAACTAGGGGGAAGGGTTGGCGGGGAGCTGTTTTTT
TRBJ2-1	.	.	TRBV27	CASSEIFSSYNEQFF	TGTGCCAGCAGCGAAATATTTAGCTCCTACAATGAGCAGTTCTTC
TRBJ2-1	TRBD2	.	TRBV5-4	CASSFPGTRVNEQFF	TGTGCCAGCAGCTTTCCCGGGACTAGGGTTAATGAGCAGTTCTTC
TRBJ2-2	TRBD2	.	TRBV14	CASSPQGGLAGVSGELFF	TGTGCCAGCAGCCCACAGGGAGGACTAGCGGGAGTGTCCGGGGAGCTGTTTTTT
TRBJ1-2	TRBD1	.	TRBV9	CASSVEERTGWDYGYTF	TGTGCCAGCAGCGTAGAGGAAAGGACAGGGTGGGACTATGGCTACACCTTC
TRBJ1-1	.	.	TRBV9	CASSVAVNTEAFF	TGTGCCAGCAGCGTAGCGGTAAACACTGAAGCTTTCTTT
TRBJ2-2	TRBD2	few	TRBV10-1	CASSEPASGSHTGELFF	TGCGCCAGCAGTGAGCCCGCTAGCGGGAGCCACACCGGGGAGCTGTTTTTT
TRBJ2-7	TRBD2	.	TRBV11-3	CASSLGSYMWEGHSYEQYF	TGTGCCAGCAGCTTAGGTTCTTATATGTGGGAGGGTCACTCCTACGAGCAGTACTTC
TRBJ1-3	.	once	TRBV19	CASSIAGTGNTIYF	TGTGCCAGTAGTATCGCGGGGACTGGAAACACCATATATTTT
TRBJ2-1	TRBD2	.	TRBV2	CATKSGTSGVQGEVF	TGTGCCACCAAATCCGGGACTAGCGGGGTCCAGGGTGAGGTCTTC
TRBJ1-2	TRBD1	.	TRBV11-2	CASSLDLAGGVYGYTF	TGTGCCAGCAGCTTAGATCTGGCAGGGGGTGTCTATGGCTACACCTTC
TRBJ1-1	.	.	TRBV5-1	CASSFLAGNTEAFF	TGCGCCAGCAGCTTTCTAGCCGGGAACACTGAAGCTTTCTTT
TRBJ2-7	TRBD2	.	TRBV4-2	CASSQEGGSLYEQYF	TGTGCCAGCAGCCAAGAAGGCGGGAGTCTCTACGAGCAGTACTTC
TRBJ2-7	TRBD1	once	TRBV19	CASSPTGIAYEQYF	TGTGCCAGTAGCCCGACAGGGATAGCCTACGAGCAGTACTTC